This note documents a single T cell receptor beta chain sequence. The sample comes from a study of T cell responses to AZD1222 COVID-19 vaccine. Clones were sequenced by immunoSEQ multiplex PCR, and TCRdb holds only the in-frame ones, with some missing. The sample carries more than 85,000 clones, 88% recorded once. This sequence originates from an adult in good health. This specimen was peripheral blood, taken on day 0 of AZD1222 vaccination.

DNA of the CDR3: TGTGCCAGCAGTGCCAGGGGGCGCGGCGGACCCTCCTCCTACGAGCAGTACTTC. It encodes CASSARGRGGPSSYEQYF. The chain employs TRBV6-1 and TRBJ2-7; TRBD1 matches 8 bases. This CDR3 spans 18 amino acids. The J segment lost 0 bases and the V segment lost 4 bases, leaving 14 bases of the junction unmatched. Germline loops: CDR1 MNHNS, CDR2 SASEGT.